This T cell receptor beta chain was retrieved from a study of T cells after yellow fever vaccination. This clonotype showed up many times. TCRdb analysed the 5' RACE reads with MiXCR anew, one entry per CDR3 protein. The profile shows tens of thousands of distinct CDR3 sequences, around 5.4% of them singletons. The sample here was PBMCs, either bulk or a sorted T-cell subset (CD4+, CD8+, memory, or dextramer-sorted; not recorded which), taken on the day of the yellow fever booster vaccination. This TCR was recovered from a man aged 18 to 29 who received the YFV17D yellow fever vaccine.

CDR3 residues: CASSYSAYEQYF. The CDR3 DNA is TGTGCCAGCAGTTACTCCGCATACGAGCAGTACTTC. The chain joins TRBV6-6 to TRBJ2-7, with D hard to call. Trimming removed 0 bases from V and 4 bases from J, with 4 bases in between. The CDR3 spans 12 residues. Per the germline V gene, CDR1 is MNHNY and CDR2 is SVGAGI (reference sequence).